The 8 T cell receptor beta chains below were found in one sample sequenced in a study of blood T cell repertoires in COVID-19. Sequenced by immunoSEQ multiplex PCR; TCRdb stores in-frame clones only, minus some. Seen here are about 360,000 clones, more than 70% observed once, and the top ten hold approximately 1.8%. The sequencing input was PBMCs or T cells enriched from blood (not recorded which). These receptors all stem from a man aged 40-55 years in a cohort exposed to, infected with or recovered from COVID-19 (not recorded which).

The chain is built from TRBV7-9 and TRBJ1-4; tentative D call: TRBD1 (5 bases). The CDR3 is made up of 15 amino acids. Looked up from germline, CDR1 is SEHNR and CDR2 is FQNEAQ (reference sequence). The ends were cut back, 3 bases at V and 3 bases at J, with 11 bases in the middle. The CDR3 sequence is CASSFQGLPNEKLFF. CDR3 DNA sequence: TGTGCCAGCAGCTTTCAGGGTCTCCCTAATGAAAAACTGTTTTTT.

This clone was observed a single time. This rearrangement joins TRBV5-4 to TRBJ1-6; 8 positions match TRBD1. This CDR3 spans 15 amino acids. Germline V gene sequence: CDR1 SGHNT, CDR2 YYREEE (reference sequence). J was trimmed by 8 bases and V by 4 bases; bases with no gene match: 8. The chain's CDR3 is CASSIGQGSYSPLHF. CDR3 DNA sequence: TGTGCCAGCAGCATAGGACAGGGTTCTTATTCACCCCTCCACTTT.

This clone occurred once. This chain uses TRBV18 with TRBJ1-1, with D possibly TRBD1 on 5 matching bases. Deletions cut 3 bases from V and 1 base from J, with 12 bases between. The germline V gene encodes CDR1 KGHSH and CDR2 LQKENI. The CDR3 extends over 15 amino acids. CDR3 loop: CASSPSGSSNTEAFF. In nucleotides, the CDR3 is TGTGCCAGCTCACCCTCAGGGTCCTCGAACACTGAAGCTTTCTTT. Filled out from reference TRBV18 and TRBJ1-1, the complete variable domain reads NAGVMQNPRHLVRRRGQEARLRCSPMKGHSHVYWYRQLPEEGLKFMVYLQKENIIDESGMPKERFSAEFPKEGPSILRIQQVVRGDSAAYFCASSPSGSSNTEAFFGQGTRLTVV.

This rearrangement joins TRBV19 to TRBJ2-5, with D possibly matching TRBD1 (6 bases). This CDR3 contains 13 residues. Germline loops: CDR1 LNHDA, CDR2 SQIVND (reference sequence). V lost 5 bases and J 5 bases, leaving 12 bases between the germline ends. In DNA, the CDR3 is TGTGCCAGTAGTGCGACAGGAACCGAGACCCAGTACTTC. This encodes CASSATGTETQYF. The entire variable domain, with the rest obtained from reference TRBV19 and TRBJ2-5, is as follows: DGGITQSPKYLFRKEGQNVTLSCEQNLNHDAMYWYRQDPGQGLRLIYYSQIVNDFQKGDIAEGYSVSREKKESFPLTVTSAQKNPTAFYLCASSATGTETQYFGPGTRLLVL.

J is TRBJ2-3 and V is TRBV7-2; 11 positions agree with TRBD1. In germline, CDR1 is SGHTA, CDR2 FQGNSA. The V segment lost 5 bases and the J segment 6 bases; nucleotides outside the gene matches: 4. The CDR3 runs to 14 residues. CDR3 sequence (DNA): TGTGCCAGCAGCCCTTGGGACAGGGGGGATACGCAGTATTTT. This codes for CASSPWDRGDTQYF.

The chain carries TRBV7-8 and TRBJ2-1; 7 bases map to TRBD2. CDR1 is SGHVS, CDR2 FQNEAQ, per germline. This CDR3 spans 14 amino acids. After removal of 2 bases from V and 5 bases from J, the junction contained 3 bases not matched to a gene. DNA for the CDR3: TGTGCCAGCAGCTTAAGCGGGACCAACAATGAGCAGTTCTTC. It specifies CASSLSGTNNEQFF.

Points on this clone: The sample holds other DNA sequences that translate to the same CDR3. The rearrangement links TRBV5-1 to TRBJ2-5, with D possibly being TRBD1 (5 bases). Looked up from germline, CDR1 is SGHRS and CDR2 is YFSETQ. Trimming removed 0 bases at V and 4 bases at J, with 13 bases between. This CDR3 contains 15 residues. The CDR3 region has the DNA TGCGCCAGCAGCTTGGCCAGGGCCCAAGGAGAGACCCAGTACTTC. Protein product: CASSLARAQGETQYF. Based on the CDR3 plus reference TRBV5-1 and TRBJ2-5, the full variable domain is KAGVTQTPRYLIKTRGQQVTLSCSPISGHRSVSWYQQTPGQGLQFLFEYFSETQRNKGNFPGRFSGRQFSNSRSEMNVSTLELGDSALYLCASSLARAQGETQYFGPGTRLLVL.

The V and J genes are TRBV5-1 and TRBJ1-1; 7 bases fit TRBD1. Germline trimming cut 2 bases from V and 7 bases from J; bases unmatched to any gene: 5. CDR3 size: 13 residues. Germline CDR1 is SGHRS and CDR2 is YFSETQ. The CDR3 DNA follows: TGCGCCAGCAGCTTCCCCGACAGGGATGAAGCTTTCTTT. This sequence encodes CASSFPDRDEAFF.